One and the same sample provided the 19 T cell receptor beta chains below, sequenced in a study of T cell responses to AZD1222 COVID-19 vaccine (dated by TCRdb to about 2021). Library generation was performed with the immunoSEQ multiplex PCR assay. TCRdb took over this immuneACCESS table, retaining in-frame rearrangements with V and J assigned. Such tables are incomplete; in checked studies, under half of the missing clones stem from an unresolved V gene, and the remainder is unexplained. Counted in this sample were 100,000 to 150,000 clones; more than 75% of them appeared once. The leading ten clones occupy just under 10% of the sample. The time point label here, explained by the study, means: baseline before first vaccination. Source: peripheral blood, taken on day 0 of AZD1222 vaccination. These receptors all stem from an adult in good health.

This clone appeared a few times. The chain employs TRBV4-1 and TRBJ2-1; D perhaps matches TRBD2 (6 bases). Germline V lookup: CDR1 MGHRA, CDR2 YSYEKL. V lost 1 base and J lost 8, with 15 bases in between. The CDR3 is 15 residues long. In nucleotides, the CDR3 is TGCGCCAGCAGCCAAGGTGTCCGCGGGGTCGATGAGCAGTTCTTC. Amino acids: CASSQGVRGVDEQFF.

This clone has a handful of counts. V usage is TRBV6-1 and J usage is TRBJ1-1; 7 positions match TRBD1. The trim removed 2 bases at V and 0 bases at J, leaving 3 bases unmatched. The germline V gene has CDR1 MNHNS and CDR2 SASEGT. This CDR3 has 15 residues. CDR3 bases: TGTGCCAGCAGTGAAAGGGACAGTTTGAACACTGAAGCTTTCTTT. Translated: CASSERDSLNTEAFF.

This clone appeared once. The V gene is TRBV7-3, the J gene TRBJ2-7; TRBD2 is a possible D gene (6 bases). CDR1 is SGHTA and CDR2 is FQGTGA in the germline V gene. The CDR3 loop spans 15 amino acids. Trimming shortened V by 5 bases and J by 2 bases, and 16 bases separated the two germline ends. The DNA for the CDR3 is TGTGCCAGCAGCCGTTCTAGCGTCACAGCCTACGAGCAGTACTTC. Protein: CASSRSSVTAYEQYF.

The chain has TRBV7-3 and TRBJ1-6, with D uncertain. The V end was cut by 1 base, the J end by 7 bases, with 14 bases between. Looked up from germline, CDR1 is SGHTA and CDR2 is FQGTGA. This CDR3 contains 16 residues. CDR3 amino acids: CASSLNGFPRNSPLHF. DNA for the CDR3: TGTGCCAGCAGCTTAAACGGTTTCCCAAGGAATTCACCCCTCCACTTT.

The chain couples TRBV5-1 to TRBJ2-1; D possibly corresponds to TRBD2 (6 bases). The CDR3 extends over 16 amino acids. The V and J ends lost 4 bases and 4 bases respectively, with 18 bases between them. CDR1 is SGHRS and CDR2 is YFSETQ in the germline V gene. The DNA of the CDR3 is TGCGCCAGCAGCGGGGCGGAGGGCCCAGAGTACAATGAGCAGTTCTTC. Its translation is CASSGAEGPEYNEQFF.

This clone has more than one count but fewer than ten. The chain recombines TRBV2 with TRBJ1-2, with D maybe TRBD1 (6 bases). The CDR3 is 13 residues long. Trimming pared 1 base from V and 3 bases from J, leaving 6 bases between. The germline CDR1 and CDR2 sequences are SNHLY and FYNNEI. CDR3 sequence reads: CASSEGQDYGYTF. Written as DNA, the CDR3 is TGTGCCAGCAGTGAAGGACAGGACTATGGCTACACCTTC.

The chain couples TRBV5-5 to TRBJ1-2; perhaps TRBD1 as D (6 bases). CDR3 size: 14 residues. Germline lookup yields CDR1 SGHKS and CDR2 YYEKEE (reference sequence). The germline V and J ends were trimmed by 2 bases and 3 bases, with 11 bases remaining between them. CDR3 residues: CASSFVSGDYGYTF. As DNA, the CDR3 is TGTGCCAGCAGCTTCGTGTCAGGGGACTATGGCTACACCTTC.

The chain couples TRBV5-4 to TRBJ2-1, with 8 bases lining up with TRBD1. The ends lost 4 bases at V and 8 bases at J; junction bases unmatched: 11. This CDR3 is 15 amino acids long. CDR1 and CDR2 from the germline V gene are SGHNT and YYREEE (reference sequence). CDR3 nucleotide sequence: TGTGCCAGCAGCCAGCGTGGTGACAGGGGCTATGAGCAGTTCTTC. As protein: CASSQRGDRGYEQFF.

The chain uses TRBV6-5 and TRBJ1-2; no clear D. This CDR3 spans 13 amino acids. Germline V gene lookup returns CDR1 MNHEY and CDR2 SVGAGI. The germline V and J ends were trimmed by 2 bases and 4 bases, with 8 bases remaining between them. The CDR3 sequence is CASSYSGSYGYTF. The CDR3 region has the DNA TGTGCCAGCAGTTACAGTGGGAGCTATGGCTACACCTTC.

The chain combines TRBV7-3 with TRBJ1-5; TRBD1 is a possible D gene (5 bases). The V gene lost 4 bases and the J gene lost 4 bases, with 8 bases spanning the gap. The CDR3 is 13 amino acids. Looked up from germline, CDR1 is SGHTA and CDR2 is FQGTGA. The CDR3 is CASSSGLNQPQHF. The CDR3 nucleotides are TGTGCCAGCAGCTCGGGACTTAATCAGCCCCAGCATTTT.

The chain carries TRBV28 and TRBJ1-5, with D maybe TRBD1 (5 bases). The CDR3 is made up of 14 amino acids. Germline CDR1 is MDHEN and CDR2 is SYDVKM. With 2 bases removed from V and 7 bases from J, the gap between germline ends came to 12 bases. CDR3 coding DNA: TGTGCCAGCAGTTTAGTGGGGGTTGGCCAGCCCCAGCATTTT. Amino acids: CASSLVGVGQPQHF.

The chain couples TRBV28 to TRBJ2-1, with D maybe TRBD1 (6 bases). V was trimmed by 7 bases and J by 10 bases, leaving 20 bases between them. Germline lookup yields CDR1 MDHEN and CDR2 SYDVKM. CDR3 length: 14 amino acids. CDR3 residues: CASNGGHIVFEQFF. The CDR3 DNA sequence: TGTGCCAGCAATGGGGGCCACATCGTTTTCGAGCAGTTCTTC.

The table lists this clone with a count of one. The V gene is TRBV4-1, the J gene TRBJ1-5, with 10 bases that match TRBD1. The CDR3 length is 15 residues. Losses at the gene ends were 5 bases for V and 4 bases for J; bases not matched to a gene: 5. Germline CDR1 reads MGHRA; CDR2 reads YSYEKL. CDR3 nucleotide sequence: TGCGCCAGCAGCTTAACGGGACAGGGGAATCAGCCCCAGCATTTT. It codes for CASSLTGQGNQPQHF.

The V call is TRBV2, the J call TRBJ2-3; D gene uncertain. The CDR3 has 11 amino acids. Trimming stripped 6 bases from V and 3 bases from J, with 4 bases between. CDR1 and CDR2 from the germline V gene are SNHLY and FYNNEI. The CDR3 reads CASRETDTQYF. The CDR3 DNA sequence: TGTGCCAGCAGGGAAACAGATACGCAGTATTTT.

J is TRBJ2-1 and V is TRBV7-3; the match to TRBD1 covers 10 bases. CDR3 length equals 15 residues. CDR1 SGHTA and CDR2 FQGTGA come from the germline V gene. V lost 3 bases, J lost 10 bases, and 9 bases stayed unmatched. The CDR3 nucleotides read TGTGCCAGCAGCTTGGGCGGGACAGGGGTAGGGGAGCAGTTCTTC. It codes for CASSLGGTGVGEQFF.

This clone appeared a single time. The chain employs TRBV4-1 and TRBJ2-7, with D unclear. The CDR3 extends over 15 amino acids. V gave up 1 base and J gave up 0 bases, with 10 bases separating them. Germline V gives CDR1 MGHRA, CDR2 YSYEKL. The CDR3 DNA reads TGCGCCAGCAGCCAAGGGATACCGAGCTCCTACGAGCAGTACTTC. This translates into CASSQGIPSSYEQYF.

This chain uses TRBV7-9 with TRBJ1-2; D remains ambiguous. Germline loops: CDR1 SEHNR, CDR2 FQNEAQ (reference sequence). Trimming removed 3 bases at V and 2 bases at J, with 10 bases between. CDR3 length: 14 residues. The CDR3 bases are TGTGCCAGCAGCTTTGCCCAAACCAACTATGGCTACACCTTC. This encodes CASSFAQTNYGYTF. The full variable domain, in which reference TRBV7-9 and TRBJ1-2 provide the parts outside the CDR3, is DTGVSQNPRHKITKRGQNVTFRCDPISEHNRLYWYRQTLGQGPEFLTYFQNEAQLEKSRLLSDRFSAERPKGSFSTLEIQRTEQGDSAMYLCASSFAQTNYGYTFGSGTRLTVV.

The rearrangement links TRBV5-1 to TRBJ2-7, with TRBD1 matching 7 bases. The trim removed 3 bases at V and 3 bases at J, leaving 6 bases unmatched. The germline gives CDR1 SGHRS, CDR2 YFSETQ. This CDR3 has 14 amino acids. CDR3 in DNA: TGCGCCAGCAGCTCACTGGGACAGAGCTACGAGCAGTACTTC. It translates to CASSSLGQSYEQYF.

The chain combines TRBV25-1 with TRBJ1-2, with TRBD1 identical over 10 bases. Germline V gene data show CDR1 as MGHDK and CDR2 as SYGVNS. The CDR3 is 14 residues long. With V trimmed by 4 bases and J by 8 bases, 7 bases remained unmatched. The CDR3 is CASSGDRGAWGYTF. CDR3 in DNA: TGTGCCAGCAGTGGGGACAGGGGTGCTTGGGGCTACACCTTC.